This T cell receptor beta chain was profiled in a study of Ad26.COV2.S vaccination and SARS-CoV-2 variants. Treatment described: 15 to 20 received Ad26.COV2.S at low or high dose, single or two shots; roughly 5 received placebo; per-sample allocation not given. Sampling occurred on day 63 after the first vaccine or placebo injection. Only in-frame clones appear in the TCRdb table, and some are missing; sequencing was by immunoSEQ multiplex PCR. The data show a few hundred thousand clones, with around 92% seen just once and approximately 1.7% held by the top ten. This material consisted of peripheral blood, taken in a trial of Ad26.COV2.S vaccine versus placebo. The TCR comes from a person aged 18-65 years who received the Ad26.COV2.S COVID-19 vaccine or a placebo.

Written as DNA, the CDR3 is TGTGCCAGCAGTTTTAGTTTTAGCGGGGCTCACAATGAGCAGTTCTTC. This gives the protein CASSFSFSGAHNEQFF. V and J are TRBV28 and TRBJ2-1; 8 bases are shared with TRBD2. The CDR3 is 16 residues long. The V and J ends lost 3 bases and 5 bases, in that order; junction bases with no gene match: 9. Germline CDR1 reads MDHEN; CDR2 reads SYDVKM.